These 31 T cell receptor beta chains share one sample of origin, sequenced in a study of T cell responses to AZD1222 COVID-19 vaccine. TCRdb's table, derived via immunoSEQ multiplex PCR, lists solely in-frame clones and lacks some. The repertoire consists of some 150,000 clones, with approximately 90% occurring once and the leading ten covering approximately 2.1%. The sample in question was peripheral blood, obtained on day 0 of AZD1222 vaccination. These receptor sequences come from an adult in good health.

The rearrangement joins TRBV4-3 to TRBJ2-1; D is possibly TRBD2 (6 bases). The V and J ends lost 0 bases and 6 bases respectively, with 12 bases between them. CDR3 size: 15 residues. Germline values: CDR1 LGHNA, CDR2 YSLEER. The CDR3 spells CASSQEGWRGNEQFF. CDR3 sequence (DNA): TGCGCCAGCAGCCAAGAGGGCTGGAGGGGCAATGAGCAGTTCTTC.

The chain uses TRBV6-5 and TRBJ2-1, with D unclear. This CDR3 comprises 15 residues. V was clipped by 6 bases and J by 0 bases, with 12 bases between them. The germline CDR1 and CDR2 sequences are MNHEY and SVGAGI. The CDR3 here is CASRQLLSSYNEQFF. In DNA, the CDR3 is TGTGCCAGCAGGCAGTTATTAAGCTCCTACAATGAGCAGTTCTTC.

This sequence joins TRBV21-1 and TRBJ1-1. TRBV21-1 is labeled a pseudogene. The CDR3 loop spans 15 amino acids. CDR3 region: CASSKEGRGYTEAFF. The CDR3 region has the DNA TGTGCCAGCAGCAAAGAAGGTCGGGGGTACACTGAAGCTTTCTTT.

V gene TRBV28 combines with J gene TRBJ1-6; D gene ambiguous. The germline V gene has CDR1 MDHEN and CDR2 SYDVKM. V lost 6 bases, J lost 7 bases, and 4 bases lay in between. CDR3 length: 11 amino acids. CDR3 nucleotide sequence: TGTGCCAGCAGCGTCAATTCACCCCTCCACTTT. This sequence encodes CASSVNSPLHF.

The rearrangement links TRBV5-6 to TRBJ1-1, with D possibly matching TRBD1 (5 bases). The CDR3 has 15 amino acids. The germline V gene has CDR1 SGHDT and CDR2 YYEEEE. The V and J ends lost 5 bases and 0 bases respectively, with 14 bases between them. This chain's CDR3 is CASRPLDRLNTEAFF. The CDR3, as DNA: TGTGCCAGCAGACCCCTCGACAGACTGAACACTGAAGCTTTCTTT.

The J gene is TRBJ1-2, the V gene TRBV5-6, with 7 positions matching TRBD1. V lost 3 bases and J lost 6; bases outside the gene matches: 11. CDR1 is SGHDT, CDR2 YYEEEE, per germline. This CDR3 spans 15 amino acids. DNA for the CDR3: TGTGCCAGCAGCTCCTACAGGGGCCGCGAGGATGGCTACACCTTC. Amino acids: CASSSYRGREDGYTF.

This chain uses TRBV7-6 with TRBJ2-3, with TRBD2 as a possible D gene (7 bases). This CDR3 comprises 14 residues. The V end was cut by 0 bases, the J end by 10 bases, with 14 bases between. Germline CDR1 and CDR2: SGHVS and FNYEAQ. CDR3 loop: CASSLAPRGGAQYF. Written as DNA, the CDR3 is TGTGCCAGCAGCTTAGCCCCTAGGGGGGGGGCGCAGTATTTT.

In this sample, this clone turned up once. The rearrangement joins TRBV4-3 to TRBJ2-5; D is possibly TRBD2 (6 bases). Germline values: CDR1 LGHNA, CDR2 YSLEER. The germline V and J ends were trimmed by 0 bases and 4 bases, with 18 bases remaining between them. The CDR3 totals 17 residues. CDR3 bases: TGCGCCAGCAGCCAAGAGGTTCTAGCGCTCGGAGTAGAGACCCAGTACTTC. As protein: CASSQEVLALGVETQYF.

The gene calls are TRBV5-6 and TRBJ1-6, with D perhaps TRBD1 (6 bases). CDR3 length: 16 amino acids. V was shortened by 0 bases and J by 8 bases, with 15 bases between the two germline ends. In germline, CDR1 is SGHDT, CDR2 YYEEEE. The CDR3 nucleotides are TGTGCCAGCAGCTTGGTGGTTGGGACATCAGATTCACCCCTCCACTTT. As protein: CASSLVVGTSDSPLHF.

The chain employs TRBV30 and TRBJ2-2, with TRBD2 as a possible D gene (5 bases). Germline CDR1 reads GTSNPN; CDR2 reads SVGIG (reference sequence). This CDR3 is built from 14 residues. The V end lost 8 bases, the J end lost 4 bases, and 17 bases lay between the germline ends. The CDR3 bases are TGTGCCAAGATGGACGGGAAGTTCACCGGGGAGCTGTTTTTT. Translation gives CAKMDGKFTGELFF.

The chain carries TRBV12-3 or TRBV12-4 and TRBJ1-2; TRBD1 is a possible D gene (5 bases). The CDR3 has 13 amino acids. Trimming removed 3 bases at V and 4 bases at J, with 9 bases between. The CDR3 reads CASSFHTGYGYTF. For the CDR3, the DNA is TGTGCCAGCAGTTTTCACACAGGCTATGGCTACACCTTC.

The rearrangement links TRBV5-1 to TRBJ2-5, with no clear D. CDR3 length: 14 amino acids. The germline gives CDR1 SGHRS, CDR2 YFSETQ. Trimming pared 0 bases from V and 4 bases from J, leaving 10 bases between. CDR3 in amino acids: CASSLAVTAETQYF. The CDR3 coding sequence is TGCGCCAGCAGCTTGGCCGTAACAGCAGAGACCCAGTACTTC.

V usage is TRBV5-4 and J usage is TRBJ2-3, with D hard to call. Trimming pared 3 bases from V and 2 bases from J, leaving 4 bases between. The length of the CDR3 is 12 residues. Looked up from germline, CDR1 is SGHNT and CDR2 is YYREEE (reference sequence). CDR3 amino acids: CASSSHTDTQYF. In DNA, the CDR3 is TGTGCCAGCAGCTCCCACACAGATACGCAGTATTTT.

V is TRBV7-9 and J is TRBJ1-5; possible D gene TRBD1, 5 bases. CDR1 and CDR2 from the germline V gene are SEHNR and FQNEAQ (reference sequence). The V gene lost 4 bases and the J gene lost 1 base, with 11 bases spanning the gap. This CDR3 has 15 residues. CDR3 DNA: TGTGCCAGCAGCTCAGACAGTTTGAGCAATCAGCCCCAGCATTTT. Its protein is CASSSDSLSNQPQHF.

The chain uses TRBV19 and TRBJ1-1, with a tentative D call TRBD1 (5 bases). Germline-derived CDR1 and CDR2 are LNHDA and SQIVND (reference sequence). This CDR3 comprises 13 residues. With 4 bases removed from V and 12 bases from J, the gap between germline ends came to 18 bases. CDR3 residues: CASSTEGRKTTFF. Here the CDR3 DNA reads TGTGCCAGTAGTACCGAGGGACGCAAGACGACTTTCTTT.

V usage is TRBV7-3 and J usage is TRBJ2-1; D uncertain. Germline lookup yields CDR1 SGHTA and CDR2 FQGTGA. V gave up 0 bases and J gave up 4 bases, with 7 bases separating them. The CDR3 covers 14 residues. The DNA for the CDR3 is TGTGCCAGCAGCTTAACGTCCGCGTACAATGAGCAGTTCTTC. Residues: CASSLTSAYNEQFF.

This chain connects TRBV6-1 to TRBJ1-1; possibly TRBD1 for D (5 bases). This CDR3 region has 15 residues. Trimming removed 1 base from V and 3 bases from J, with 12 bases in between. Germline lookup yields CDR1 MNHNS and CDR2 SASEGT. The chain's CDR3 is CASSEGRGRYTEAFF. The CDR3 DNA follows: TGTGCCAGCAGTGAAGGGCGGGGCCGTTACACTGAAGCTTTCTTT.

The CDR3 loop reads CSVVGGSSYNEQFF. CDR3 in DNA: TGCAGCGTTGTCGGAGGGAGCTCCTACAATGAGCAGTTCTTC. The gene calls are TRBV29-1 and TRBJ2-1; possibly TRBD2 for D (6 bases). The CDR3 sequence is 14 residues long. Germline loops: CDR1 SQVTM, CDR2 ANQGSEA. V was clipped by 4 bases and J by 0 bases, with 10 bases between them.

J is TRBJ2-6 and V is TRBV3-1 (or the pseudogene TRBV3-2); TRBD1 might be the D (5 bases). The V gene lost 6 bases and the J gene lost 0 bases, with 9 bases spanning the gap. CDR3 length: 15 amino acids. The germline V gene encodes CDR1 LGHDT and CDR2 YNNKEL (reference sequence). The CDR3 is CASRGLYSGANVLTF. CDR3 nucleotides: TGTGCCAGCAGGGGGCTTTACTCTGGGGCCAACGTCCTGACTTTC.

The V call is TRBV5-1, the J call TRBJ2-5, with TRBD2 matching 9 bases. The V gene end was trimmed by 5 bases and the J gene end by 4 bases; junction bases not matched to a gene: 9. The CDR3 is 15 amino acids. From germline, CDR1 is SGHRS and CDR2 YFSETQ. This chain's CDR3 is CASSPTGTSTETQYF. The CDR3 DNA reads as TGCGCCAGCAGTCCTACCGGGACTAGCACAGAGACCCAGTACTTC.

The chain combines TRBV9 with TRBJ2-5; the match to TRBD1 covers 9 bases. Trimming cost V 4 bases and J 4 bases; bases outside gene matches: 5. CDR1 SGDLS and CDR2 YYNGEE come from the germline V gene. The CDR3 extends over 14 amino acids. The CDR3 DNA follows: TGTGCCAGCAGCACACCGGGACAGGGAGAGACCCAGTACTTC. Its translation: CASSTPGQGETQYF. Together with reference TRBV9 and TRBJ2-5, the CDR3 gives the full variable domain: DSGVTQTPKHLITATGQRVTLRCSPRSGDLSVYWYQQSLDQGLQFLIQYYNGEERAKGNILERFSAQQFPDLHSELNLSSLELGDSALYFCASSTPGQGETQYFGPGTRLLVL.

The chain has TRBV2 and TRBJ1-5; 7 nucleotides match TRBD1. After removal of 6 bases from V and 3 bases from J, the junction contained 8 bases not matched to a gene. CDR3 length: 15 amino acids. In germline, CDR1 is SNHLY, CDR2 FYNNEI. CDR3 DNA sequence: TGTGCCAGCAGATTAGGGCAGGGGGACAATCAGCCCCAGCATTTT. Its translation is CASRLGQGDNQPQHF.

The chain carries TRBV5-1 and TRBJ1-4, with 9 bases matching TRBD1. V lost 1 base, J lost 2 bases, and 3 bases stayed unmatched. The germline V gene encodes CDR1 SGHRS and CDR2 YFSETQ. The CDR3 runs to 16 residues. The CDR3 protein is CASSLTGGWTNEKLFF. In DNA form, the CDR3 reads TGCGCCAGCAGCTTGACAGGGGGCTGGACTAATGAAAAACTGTTTTTT.

The rearrangement links TRBV19 to TRBJ2-1; no firm D call. CDR3 length equals 14 residues. The ends were cut back, 6 bases at V and 6 bases at J, with 15 bases in the middle. CDR1 LNHDA and CDR2 SQIVND come from the germline V gene (reference sequence). The CDR3 reads CASSLTELANEQFF. CDR3 sequence (DNA): TGTGCCAGTAGCCTTACAGAATTAGCCAATGAGCAGTTCTTC.

This chain joins TRBV5-1 and TRBJ1-6; TRBD1 might be the D (6 bases). V lost 4 bases to trimming and J lost 10 bases, with 18 bases between them. The CDR3 has 15 amino acids. CDR1 SGHRS and CDR2 YFSETQ come from the germline V gene. The CDR3 bases are TGCGCCAGCAGCCCGGGACACGGGGACCGCTCACCCCTCCACTTT. Protein sequence: CASSPGHGDRSPLHF.

The V call is TRBV5-1, the J call TRBJ2-3; TRBD2 agrees at 13 bases. Trimming removed 4 bases from V and 4 bases from J; junction bases left unmatched: 12. The CDR3 runs 18 residues. The germline gives CDR1 SGHRS, CDR2 YFSETQ. CDR3 sequence: CASSNRLAGGPVADTQYF. The CDR3 coding sequence is TGCGCCAGCAGCAACAGACTAGCGGGAGGTCCGGTGGCAGATACGCAGTATTTT. Full variable domain (remainder filled in from reference TRBV5-1 and TRBJ2-3): KAGVTQTPRYLIKTRGQQVTLSCSPISGHRSVSWYQQTPGQGLQFLFEYFSETQRNKGNFPGRFSGRQFSNSRSEMNVSTLELGDSALYLCASSNRLAGGPVADTQYFGPGTRLTVL.

V gene TRBV6-4 combines with J gene TRBJ2-3; D may be TRBD1 (5 bases). V lost 2 bases to trimming and J lost 3 bases, with 9 bases between them. The germline CDR1 and CDR2 sequences are MRHNA and SNTAGT. The CDR3 runs to 14 residues. CDR3 region: CASSDGDSTDTQYF. DNA of the CDR3: TGTGCCAGCAGTGACGGTGACAGTACAGATACGCAGTATTTT.

This chain connects TRBV4-2 to TRBJ2-1, with D possibly being TRBD2 (6 bases). Germline V CDR1 and CDR2: LGHNA, YNFKEQ. This CDR3 contains 12 residues. Trimming removed 4 bases at V and 9 bases at J, with 10 bases between. The CDR3 spells CASSPDSGEQFF. Here the CDR3 DNA reads TGTGCCAGCAGCCCGGATAGCGGTGAGCAGTTCTTC.

V is TRBV15 and J is TRBJ1-3; no definite D call. Germline CDR1 is LNHNV and CDR2 is YYDKDF (reference sequence). The CDR3 has 16 residues. V gave up 1 base and J gave up 2 bases, with 12 bases separating them. The chain's CDR3 is CATSRVSSGAGNTIYF. In DNA, the CDR3 is TGTGCCACCAGCAGAGTCAGCAGTGGGGCTGGAAACACCATATATTTT.

The chain joins TRBV30 to TRBJ1-1; D might be TRBD1 (6 bases). The CDR3 runs to 13 residues. The germline CDR1 and CDR2 sequences are GTSNPN and SVGIG (reference sequence). V lost 2 bases and J lost 4, with 11 bases in between. The chain's CDR3 is CAWSRGRSTEAFF. CDR3 in DNA: TGTGCCTGGAGTCGGGGGCGGAGCACTGAAGCTTTCTTT.

This rearrangement joins TRBV7-9 to TRBJ2-1; D might be TRBD2 (6 bases). This CDR3 is built from 15 residues. From germline, CDR1 is SEHNR and CDR2 FQNEAQ (reference sequence). Trimming took 3 bases from V and 7 from J, leaving 16 bases between them. This chain's CDR3 is CASSLLPGLPNEQFF. Written as DNA, the CDR3 is TGTGCCAGCAGCTTGCTTCCGGGACTGCCAAATGAGCAGTTCTTC.